A single sample gave rise to the 9 T cell receptor beta chains below, sequenced in a study of T cells after yellow fever vaccination. TCRdb reanalysed the 5' RACE reads using MiXCR and keeps one entry per CDR3 protein. Among around 360,000 distinct CDR3 sequences listed, 9.5% to 13% were seen once. Sequencing used PBMCs, obtained on the day of the first yellow fever vaccination. Every receptor here comes from a man younger than 35 who received the YFV17D yellow fever vaccine.

This clonotype was detected a few times. The chain couples TRBV20-1 to TRBJ1-6, with D tentatively TRBD1 (6 bases). This CDR3 has 14 amino acids. CDR1 is DFQATT and CDR2 is SNEGSKA in the germline V gene (reference sequence). Trimming took 5 bases from V and 10 from J, leaving 18 bases between them. DNA for the CDR3: TGCAGTGCTCGATCACAGGGCCGGTGGTCACCCCTCCACTTT. This translates into CSARSQGRWSPLHF.

The table lists this clonotype with a few counts. V gene TRBV7-9 combines with J gene TRBJ2-7; D is perhaps TRBD1 or TRBD2 (5 bases each). The CDR3 runs 17 residues. The V end was cut by 6 bases, the J end by 0 bases, with 21 bases between. Per germline, CDR1 SEHNR and CDR2 FQNEAQ (reference sequence). The CDR3 nucleotides read TGTGCCAGCAGTCCTTTTGGGGGAATGGGAATCTCCTACGAGCAGTACTTC. Protein: CASSPFGGMGISYEQYF.

V usage is TRBV20-1 and J usage is TRBJ1-5; possibly TRBD1 for D (5 bases). Germline-derived CDR1 and CDR2 are DFQATT and SNEGSKA (reference sequence). This CDR3 has 13 residues. The ends were cut back, 6 bases at V and 1 base at J, with 10 bases in the middle. As DNA, the CDR3 is TGCAGTGCCCTGGGACCGAGCAATCAGCCCCAGCATTTT. Amino acid sequence: CSALGPSNQPQHF.

V gene TRBV6-2 or TRBV6-3 combines with J gene TRBJ1-1; D not resolved. This CDR3 has 12 residues. Germline CDR1 is MNHEY and CDR2 is SVGEGT. With 2 bases removed from V and 8 bases from J, the gap between germline ends came to 9 bases. The CDR3 sequence is CASSYTAGEAFF. The CDR3 DNA is TGTGCCAGCAGTTACACCGCGGGGGAAGCTTTCTTT.

This clonotype showed up just a few times. This chain uses TRBV5-4 with TRBJ2-3, with a tentative D call TRBD1 (5 bases). Trimming left V 0 bases short and J 2 bases short, with 10 bases between. Germline CDR1 is SGHNT and CDR2 is YYREEE (reference sequence). The CDR3 sequence is 15 residues long. CDR3 in amino acids: CASSLARELTDTQYF. DNA for the CDR3: TGTGCCAGCAGCTTGGCCAGGGAACTCACAGATACGCAGTATTTT.

The CDR3: CASSLGPGNEQYV. The CDR3 region has the DNA TGTGCCAGCAGCTTGGGCCCAGGTAACGAGCAGTACGTC. V gene TRBV5-6 combines with J gene TRBJ2-7; D uncertain. This CDR3 is 13 amino acids long. The germline CDR1 and CDR2 sequences are SGHDT and YYEEEE. The germline V and J ends were trimmed by 0 bases and 5 bases, with 9 bases remaining between them.

This clonotype was recorded at least ten times. This sequence joins TRBV13 and TRBJ2-3, with D possibly being TRBD1 (5 bases). The V and J ends lost 5 bases and 1 base respectively, with 7 bases between them. This CDR3 spans 13 amino acids. Germline V CDR1 and CDR2: PRHDT, FYEKMQ (reference sequence). In DNA, the CDR3 is TGTGCCAGCAGCCGCAGGGGCACAGATACGCAGTATTTT. Its translation: CASSRRGTDTQYF.

V and J are TRBV12-3 or TRBV12-4 and TRBJ2-1, with D tentatively TRBD1 or TRBD2 (5 bases each). Trimming removed 6 bases from V and 12 bases from J, with 18 bases in between. The CDR3 covers 13 residues. CDR3 nucleotides: TGTGCCAGCAGCCCCACCGTGGGGACGGGGCAGTTCTTC. Protein product: CASSPTVGTGQFF.

In this sample, this clonotype turned up many times. The rearrangement joins TRBV29-1 to TRBJ2-1, with TRBD2 identical over 8 bases. CDR1 and CDR2 (germline): SQVTM, ANQGSEA. V gave up 0 bases and J gave up 8 bases; unmatched junction bases: 12. The CDR3 has 16 residues. The CDR3, as DNA: TGCAGCGTTGAAGATTGGAGTAGCGGGGCGGGGGATGAGCAGTTCTTC. Its protein is CSVEDWSSGAGDEQFF.